This passage covers 25 T cell receptor beta chains from one sample sequenced in a study of molecular identifiers for immune sequencing clone quantification. TCRdb ran MiXCR on the PCR reads and lists one entry per CDR3 protein. The table has more than 450,000 distinct CDR3 sequences, about a fifth seen once; the top ten hold under 0.85%. Specimen: naive CD8+ T cells from blood, with Jurkat cell RNA spiked in. Described subset: FACS-sorted CD8+CD4-CCR7+CD45RA+ naive T cells. The origin of the receptors is a human donor in good health. Some libraries in this study had Jurkat cell RNA spiked in.

The chain couples TRBV12-3 or TRBV12-4 to TRBJ2-7, with D unresolved. CDR3 size: 12 residues. V shed 5 bases and J shed 3 bases, with 8 bases lying between them. DNA of the CDR3: TGTGCCAGCAGTCGCGCTCTCTACGAGCAGTACTTC. It translates to CASSRALYEQYF.

This clonotype was picked up many times. V usage is TRBV24-1 and J usage is TRBJ2-1; D not certain. V was trimmed by 5 bases and J by 8 bases, leaving 18 bases between them. CDR1 KGHDR and CDR2 SFDVKD come from the germline V gene. CDR3 length: 15 residues. Here the CDR3 reads CATSARTVSADEQFF. In DNA, the CDR3 is TGTGCCACCAGTGCCCGGACGGTCTCGGCAGATGAGCAGTTCTTC.

Ten or more counts support this clonotype. The V gene is TRBV9, the J gene TRBJ2-3; TRBD1 matches at 8 bases. There are 14 residues in the CDR3. Germline V CDR1 and CDR2: SGDLS, YYNGEE. The V gene end was trimmed by 4 bases and the J gene end by 4 bases; junction bases not matched to a gene: 5. The CDR3 nucleotides read TGTGCCAGCAGCTTGGACAGGGACGCAGATACGCAGTATTTT. It yields the protein CASSLDRDADTQYF.

In its sample, this clonotype was seen many times. The CDR3 is CASSPRISPEAFF. The CDR3 DNA sequence: TGTGCCAGCAGCCCCCGCATTAGCCCTGAAGCTTTCTTT. The chain joins TRBV7-2 to TRBJ1-1; D gene unclear. Trimming stripped 5 bases from V and 6 bases from J, with 13 bases between. The CDR3 has 13 amino acids. The germline V gene has CDR1 SGHTA and CDR2 FQGNSA. Looking up the rest from reference TRBV7-2 and TRBJ1-1 gives the full variable domain: GAGVSQSPSNKVTEKGKDVELRCDPISGHTALYWYRQSLGQGLEFLIYFQGNSAPDKSGLPSDRFSAERTGGSVSTLTIQRTQQEDSAVYLCASSPRISPEAFFGQGTRLTVV.

This clonotype was found a few times. CDR3 sequence: CASSKVDNGYTF. The CDR3 coding sequence is TGTGCCAGCAGCAAGGTTGATAATGGCTACACCTTC. The gene calls are TRBV21-1 and TRBJ1-2. TRBV21-1 is recorded as a pseudogene. The CDR3 contains 12 residues.

This clonotype has a count of ten or more. The rearrangement links TRBV4-1 to TRBJ2-6; D call uncertain. The CDR3 spans 16 residues. The germline CDR1 and CDR2 sequences are MGHRA and YSYEKL. V shed 0 bases and J shed 4 bases, with 10 bases lying between them. Here the CDR3 DNA reads TGCGCCAGCAGCCAAGACTTTCAGTACGGGGCCAACGTCCTGACTTTC. This gives the protein CASSQDFQYGANVLTF.

CDR3: CASSPQGGGSNQPQHF. The CDR3 nucleotides are TGTGCCAGCAGCCCACAAGGGGGGGGAAGCAATCAGCCCCAGCATTTT. The rearrangement links TRBV7-8 to TRBJ1-5, with a weak D call TRBD1 (6 bases). CDR1 and CDR2 from the germline V gene are SGHVS and FQNEAQ. Trimming left V 5 bases short and J 1 base short, with 15 bases between. The CDR3 has 16 residues.

J is TRBJ2-5 and V is TRBV19, with TRBD2 matching 14 bases. The CDR3 is 16 amino acids. The ends lost 5 bases at V and 5 bases at J; junction bases unmatched: 7. In germline, CDR1 is LNHDA, CDR2 SQIVND (reference sequence). CDR3 residues: CASSQTSGGAFETQYF. The CDR3 coding sequence is TGTGCCAGTAGTCAGACTAGCGGGGGGGCCTTTGAGACCCAGTACTTC.

Turning to this clonotype: A much larger clone lies one base from this, so it may be a read error. The V call is TRBV13, the J call TRBJ2-5, with 10 bases aligning to TRBD2. The J segment lost 7 bases and the V segment lost 4 bases, leaving 9 bases of the junction unmatched. The CDR3 runs to 15 residues. Germline V gene lookup returns CDR1 PRHDT and CDR2 FYEKMQ (reference sequence). CDR3 bases: TGTGCCAGCAGCTCAATTGGACTAGCGGAAGGGACCCAGTACTTC. The encoded protein is CASSSIGLAEGTQYF.

At least ten counts were recorded for this clonotype. This chain joins TRBV28 and TRBJ1-6; no clear D. Germline CDR1 MDHEN, CDR2 SYDVKM. Between the trimmed V and J ends, which lost 5 bases and 2 bases, there was a span of 10 bases. The CDR3 is 15 residues long. The CDR3 loop reads CASSQDRTYNSPLHF. The CDR3 DNA is TGTGCCAGCAGTCAAGACCGGACCTATAATTCACCCCTCCACTTT.

This chain links TRBV20-1 with TRBJ1-2, with 9 bases lining up with TRBD1. The CDR3 spans 13 residues. Losses at the gene ends were 3 bases for V and 4 bases for J; bases not matched to a gene: 3. Germline V gene sequence: CDR1 DFQATT, CDR2 SNEGSKA (reference sequence). The CDR3 spells CSARGQGPYGYTF. The CDR3 DNA is TGCAGTGCTAGGGGACAGGGTCCCTATGGCTACACCTTC.

This clonotype has a count of ten or more. This chain uses TRBV12-3 or TRBV12-4 with TRBJ1-5; 7 positions match TRBD1. The junction had 9 bases not matched to a gene; V was cut back by 3 bases and J by 4 bases. CDR3 length equals 16 residues. This CDR3 reads CASSFQPGTANQPQHF. CDR3 sequence (DNA): TGTGCCAGCAGTTTTCAGCCCGGGACAGCAAATCAGCCCCAGCATTTT.

The gene calls are TRBV6-6 and TRBJ2-5; TRBD2 matches at 8 bases. This CDR3 spans 15 amino acids. With 6 bases clipped from V and 5 bases from J, the junction kept 11 bases outside the gene matches. Germline loops: CDR1 MNHNY, CDR2 SVGAGI (reference sequence). The CDR3 DNA sequence: TGTGCCAGCAGATCACCGGGACTAGGGATGGAGACCCAGTACTTC. This translates into CASRSPGLGMETQYF.

The V call is TRBV6-5, the J call TRBJ2-2; possible D gene TRBD1, 5 bases. This CDR3 has 15 residues. The ends were cut back, 0 bases at V and 8 bases at J, with 13 bases in the middle. CDR1 and CDR2 from the germline V gene are MNHEY and SVGAGI. The CDR3 protein is CASSYSTGLPGELFF. DNA for the CDR3: TGTGCCAGCAGTTACTCAACAGGATTGCCGGGGGAGCTGTTTTTT.

The count of this clonotype is one. Given a much more abundant clone one base away, this may be a read error. This chain connects TRBV7-9 to TRBJ1-4; TRBD1 might be the D (5 bases). The CDR3 contains 14 residues. Germline V gene lookup returns CDR1 SEHNR and CDR2 FQNEAQ (reference sequence). The CDR3 protein is CVSSLPRQNEKLFF. DNA of the CDR3: TGTGTCAGCAGCTTACCGAGACAGAATGAAAAACTGTTTTTT.

This clonotype appeared many times. V is TRBV6-2 or TRBV6-3 and J is TRBJ2-7; D unclear. CDR1 is MNHEY, CDR2 SVGEGT, per germline. There are 12 residues in the CDR3. V lost 0 bases, J lost 6 bases, and 6 bases lay in between. The CDR3 loop reads CASSYSAGEQYF. The DNA of the CDR3 is TGTGCCAGCAGTTACTCGGCAGGCGAGCAGTACTTC.

This clonotype was counted only a few times. V is TRBV4-1 and J is TRBJ1-2; D not certain. CDR1 is MGHRA and CDR2 is YSYEKL in the germline V gene. The CDR3 has 15 amino acids. Trimming removed 1 base at V and 4 bases at J, with 13 bases between. For the CDR3, the DNA is TGCGCCAGCAGCCAAGCCCCAGGCCAGACCTATGGCTACACCTTC. Translating gives CASSQAPGQTYGYTF.

The chain joins TRBV7-9 to TRBJ1-1; 7 bases align to TRBD1. The CDR3 extends over 16 amino acids. J gave up 10 bases and V 5 bases, and 19 bases lay outside the gene matches. Germline V gene sequence: CDR1 SEHNR, CDR2 FQNEAQ (reference sequence). The CDR3 DNA sequence: TGTGCCAGCAGCCTCACCTGGGACAGCCACCAAACGGGAGCTTTCTTT. This codes for CASSLTWDSHQTGAFF.

Turning to this clonotype: Being one base from a much bigger clone, this may be a read error. This chain connects TRBV28 to TRBJ2-4; 9 bases map to TRBD2. Germline assignment: CDR1 MDHEN and CDR2 SYDVKM. This CDR3 contains 16 residues. In DNA, the CDR3 is TGTGCCAGCACGCGGGAGGGGGGTTTAGCCAAAGACATTCAGTACTTC. Translated, it gives CASTREGGLAKDIQYF.

The chain uses TRBV12-3 or TRBV12-4 and TRBJ1-4; TRBD1 matches at 8 bases. The J segment lost 5 bases and the V segment lost 10 bases, leaving 6 bases of the junction unmatched. The CDR3 runs to 13 residues. The CDR3 here is CATGDRTNEKLFF. The DNA of the CDR3 is TGTGCCACAGGGGACAGGACGAATGAAAAACTGTTTTTT.

This clonotype showed up just a few times. The CDR3: CASIRVDVYEQYF. The DNA of the CDR3 is TGTGCCAGCATTCGGGTCGACGTGTACGAGCAGTACTTC. The chain links TRBV2 to TRBJ2-7, with D unresolved. This CDR3 is built from 13 residues. V dropped 7 bases and J dropped 4 bases, with 14 bases sitting between them. Germline CDR1 reads SNHLY; CDR2 reads FYNNEI.

This clonotype was counted a few times. V is TRBV6-2 or TRBV6-3 and J is TRBJ1-4, with TRBD1 matching 7 bases. Looked up from germline, CDR1 is MNHEY and CDR2 is SVGEGT. CDR3 length: 14 amino acids. J was trimmed by 7 bases and V by 5 bases; bases with no gene match: 7. The CDR3 protein is CASSTGTVAEKLFF. Here the CDR3 DNA reads TGTGCCAGCAGTACCGGGACAGTTGCTGAAAAACTGTTTTTT.

V gene TRBV9 combines with J gene TRBJ2-5, with 10 bases fitting TRBD1. The V gene end was trimmed by 5 bases and the J gene end by 4 bases; junction bases not matched to a gene: 14. The CDR3 runs to 17 residues. Germline V CDR1 and CDR2: SGDLS, YYNGEE. CDR3: CASSASPGTGVAETQYF. In nucleotides, the CDR3 is TGTGCCAGCAGTGCCAGCCCCGGGACAGGGGTGGCAGAGACCCAGTACTTC.

Many counts were recorded for this clonotype. This sequence joins TRBV7-9 and TRBJ2-3; 7 nucleotides agree with TRBD2. CDR1 is SEHNR and CDR2 is FQNEAQ in the germline V gene (reference sequence). The V gene end was trimmed by 5 bases and the J gene end by 4 bases; junction bases not matched to a gene: 6. The CDR3 contains 14 residues. The CDR3 DNA sequence: TGTGCCAGCAGCCCGAGCGGGAATGCAGATACGCAGTATTTT. Encoded protein: CASSPSGNADTQYF. Combining the CDR3 with reference TRBV7-9 and TRBJ2-3 gives the whole variable domain DTGVSQNPRHKITKRGQNVTFRCDPISEHNRLYWYRQTLGQGPEFLTYFQNEAQLEKSRLLSDRFSAERPKGSFSTLEIQRTEQGDSAMYLCASSPSGNADTQYFGPGTRLTVL.

The rearrangement links TRBV7-9 to TRBJ1-1; D is unclear. Per germline, CDR1 SEHNR and CDR2 FQNEAQ (reference sequence). V was trimmed by 5 bases and J by 3 bases, leaving 7 bases between them. The CDR3 loop spans 12 amino acids. CDR3: CASSISDTEAFF. The CDR3 nucleotides are TGTGCCAGCAGCATTTCGGACACTGAAGCTTTCTTT. Together with reference TRBV7-9 and TRBJ1-1, the CDR3 gives the full variable domain: DTGVSQNPRHKITKRGQNVTFRCDPISEHNRLYWYRQTLGQGPEFLTYFQNEAQLEKSRLLSDRFSAERPKGSFSTLEIQRTEQGDSAMYLCASSISDTEAFFGQGTRLTVV.